The 24 T cell receptor beta chains reported below all come from one sample, sequenced in a study of blood T cell repertoires in COVID-19. Clones were sequenced by immunoSEQ multiplex PCR, and TCRdb holds only the in-frame ones, with some missing. The profile shows 150,000 to 200,000 clones, approximately 83% of them singletons. Sequencing used peripheral blood. The receptors here all came from a man in his 60s with acute or convalescent COVID-19.

This chain links TRBV7-2 with TRBJ1-3; 8 bases fit TRBD1. The CDR3 sequence is 16 residues long. Trimming took 7 bases from V and 0 from J; bases not matched to a gene: 8. Per the germline V gene, CDR1 is SGHTA and CDR2 is FQGNSA. The CDR3 sequence is CASTPGQGLSGNTIYF. CDR3 in DNA: TGTGCCAGCACCCCCGGACAGGGACTCTCTGGAAACACCATATATTTT.

The chain has TRBV19 and TRBJ2-1, with unresolved D. The germline CDR1 and CDR2 sequences are LNHDA and SQIVND (reference sequence). The CDR3 extends over 15 amino acids. Trimming shortened V by 3 bases and J by 6 bases, and 15 bases separated the two germline ends. CDR3 sequence (DNA): TGTGCCAGTAGTATTACCCCCCCTCTCGGCAATGAGCAGTTCTTC. Protein sequence: CASSITPPLGNEQFF.

The rearrangement joins TRBV5-6 to TRBJ1-5; perhaps TRBD1 as D (6 bases). Trimming removed 2 bases at V and 3 bases at J, with 15 bases between. The V gene's germline CDR1 is SGHDT and CDR2 YYEEEE. The CDR3 is made up of 16 amino acids. The DNA of the CDR3 is TGTGCCAGCAGCTTAAGTGGGGGGGCTCCCAATCAGCCCCAGCATTTT. This translates into CASSLSGGAPNQPQHF.

The J gene is TRBJ1-1, the V gene TRBV7-9; D is uncertain. Germline V gives CDR1 SEHNR, CDR2 FQNEAQ (reference sequence). The CDR3 has 12 amino acids. The V end lost 5 bases, the J end lost 7 bases, and 11 bases lay between the germline ends. CDR3 in DNA: TGTGCCAGCAGCATCAGAGGATTTGAAGCTTTCTTT. Translation gives CASSIRGFEAFF.

This rearrangement joins TRBV5-1 to TRBJ2-2; perhaps TRBD1 as D (6 bases). The CDR3 covers 15 residues. V gave up 1 base and J gave up 4 bases, with 11 bases separating them. In germline, CDR1 is SGHRS, CDR2 YFSETQ. CDR3 nucleotides: TGCGCCAGCAGCTTGTTATGGGGGCCCACCGGGGAGCTGTTTTTT. Its protein is CASSLLWGPTGELFF.

The chain is built from TRBV18 and TRBJ1-3; D unclear. V was shortened by 0 bases and J by 0 bases, with 6 bases between the two germline ends. This CDR3 contains 15 residues. The germline V gene encodes CDR1 KGHSH and CDR2 LQKENI. The CDR3 loop is CASSPPASSGNTIYF. The CDR3 region has the DNA TGTGCCAGCTCACCACCTGCCAGCTCTGGAAACACCATATATTTT.

The chain joins TRBV11-2 to TRBJ1-1; D is uncertain. The CDR3 extends over 14 amino acids. CDR1 is SGHAT, CDR2 FQNNGV, per germline. With 1 base removed from V and 5 bases from J, the gap between germline ends came to 11 bases. The chain's CDR3 is CASSLVRAGTEAFF. The DNA for the CDR3 is TGTGCCAGCAGCTTAGTCCGGGCGGGGACTGAAGCTTTCTTT.

The chain carries TRBV2 and TRBJ2-1; tentative D call: TRBD1 (5 bases). This CDR3 is 15 amino acids long. Germline CDR1 SNHLY, CDR2 FYNNEI. The germline V and J ends were trimmed by 11 bases and 6 bases, with 23 bases remaining between them. The DNA of the CDR3 is TGTGCCTACTCCCGACAGCTCGACTTCTTCAATGAGCAGTTCTTC. Encoded protein: CAYSRQLDFFNEQFF.

This sequence joins TRBV7-2 and TRBJ2-2; D not resolved. Germline V gene sequence: CDR1 SGHTA, CDR2 FQGNSA. V lost 6 bases to trimming and J lost 4 bases, with 9 bases between them. This CDR3 comprises 13 residues. The DNA for the CDR3 is TGTGCCAGCAGGAGTTTTGGCACCGGGGAGCTGTTTTTT. Translated, it gives CASRSFGTGELFF.

The genes are TRBV10-3 and TRBJ2-5; D uncertain. V was clipped by 3 bases and J by 1 base, with 6 bases between them. The CDR3 runs to 13 residues. The germline V gene encodes CDR1 ENHRY and CDR2 SYGVKD. Here the CDR3 DNA reads TGTGCCATCAGTGATGTCGTCCAAGAGACCCAGTACTTC. Its translation is CAISDVVQETQYF.

The gene calls are TRBV24-1 and TRBJ2-1; no reliable D call. V was pared by 6 bases and J by 3 bases, with 8 bases between. The CDR3 totals 13 residues. Germline V CDR1 and CDR2: KGHDR, SFDVKD. CDR3 DNA sequence: TGTGCCACCAGTTTAAAAAACTACAATGAGCAGTTCTTC. The encoded protein is CATSLKNYNEQFF.

This chain links TRBV5-1 with TRBJ2-3; 7 nucleotides line up with TRBD1. Germline values: CDR1 SGHRS, CDR2 YFSETQ. This CDR3 has 15 residues. V lost 3 bases to trimming and J lost 0 bases; unmatched junction nucleotides: 4. CDR3 sequence (DNA): TGCGCCAGCAGCTCTGGGACAGCTAGCACAGATACGCAGTATTTT. Encoded protein: CASSSGTASTDTQYF.

J is TRBJ1-1 and V is TRBV12-3 or TRBV12-4; TRBD1 matches 8 bases. The CDR3 has 13 amino acids. Trimming at V came to 5 bases and at J to 4 bases, leaving 3 bases not matched to a gene. The CDR3 loop is CASSQGASTEAFF. The CDR3 bases are TGTGCCAGCAGTCAGGGGGCCAGCACTGAAGCTTTCTTT.

The chain recombines TRBV9 with TRBJ2-1, with D possibly TRBD2 on 5 matching bases. The germline V gene encodes CDR1 SGDLS and CDR2 YYNGEE. V was shortened by 2 bases and J by 0 bases, with 18 bases between the two germline ends. This CDR3 comprises 18 residues. The CDR3: CASSVGPGGLSSYNEQFF. Here the CDR3 DNA reads TGTGCCAGCAGCGTCGGTCCGGGCGGACTGAGCTCCTACAATGAGCAGTTCTTC.

This chain joins TRBV4-2 and TRBJ2-7; 9 nucleotides match TRBD2. The CDR3 has 16 residues. V dropped 0 bases and J dropped 4; count of bases not matched to a gene: 7. Germline V lookup: CDR1 LGHNA, CDR2 YNFKEQ. CDR3 coding DNA: TGTGCCAGCAGCCAAGATACCCTAGCGGGGAATTACGAGCAGTACTTC. As protein: CASSQDTLAGNYEQYF.

This chain joins TRBV11-2 and TRBJ1-1; TRBD1 matches 11 bases. This CDR3 has 13 amino acids. J lost 10 bases, V lost 3 bases, and 4 bases had no gene match. Germline values: CDR1 SGHAT, CDR2 FQNNGV. CDR3: CASSFSGTGGAFF. The CDR3 DNA is TGTGCCAGCAGCTTCTCCGGGACAGGGGGAGCTTTCTTT. Using reference TRBV11-2 and TRBJ1-1 for the parts outside the CDR3, the full variable domain is EAGVAQSPRYKIIEKRQSVAFWCNPISGHATLYWYQQILGQGPKLLIQFQNNGVVDDSQLPKDRFSAERLKGVDSTLKIQPAKLEDSAVYLCASSFSGTGGAFFGQGTRLTVV.

This rearrangement joins TRBV7-4 to TRBJ2-7; 12 bases align to TRBD2. V trimming: 5 bases; J trimming: 4 bases; junction bases outside the gene matches: 6. The CDR3 spans 15 residues. Germline loops: CDR1 SGHVT, CDR2 SQSDAQ. CDR3 residues: CASSKTSGRKYEQYF. DNA of the CDR3: TGTGCCAGCAGCAAGACTAGCGGGAGAAAATACGAGCAGTACTTC.

The chain is built from TRBV5-6 and TRBJ2-7, with 9 bases that match TRBD1. This CDR3 comprises 13 residues. Trimming took 8 bases from V and 4 from J; bases not matched to a gene: 7. From germline, CDR1 is SGHDT and CDR2 YYEEEE. CDR3 bases: TGTGCCAGTAACCGGGACAGGGCTTACGAGCAGTACTTC. Its translation is CASNRDRAYEQYF.

The chain uses TRBV9 and TRBJ2-3; 10 bases align to TRBD2. From germline, CDR1 is SGDLS and CDR2 YYNGEE. The CDR3 totals 14 residues. The V and J ends lost 3 bases and 3 bases, in that order; junction bases with no gene match: 1. CDR3 residues: CASSGSGRTDTQYF. The DNA of the CDR3 is TGTGCCAGCAGCGGTAGCGGGAGGACAGATACGCAGTATTTT.

The rearrangement joins TRBV15 to TRBJ2-4; TRBD1 matches at 7 bases. Germline V gene data show CDR1 as LNHNV and CDR2 as YYDKDF (reference sequence). CDR3 length: 15 residues. V lost 3 bases to trimming and J lost 0 bases; unmatched junction nucleotides: 2. The CDR3 here is CATSRGQLAKNIQYF. CDR3 DNA: TGTGCCACCAGCAGGGGACAGTTAGCCAAAAACATTCAGTACTTC.

This clone was observed a single time. The rearrangement uses TRBV5-1 and TRBJ2-7; TRBD2 is a possible D gene (6 bases). V lost 4 bases and J 3 bases, leaving 8 bases between the germline ends. The germline CDR1 and CDR2 sequences are SGHRS and YFSETQ. This CDR3 spans 12 amino acids. The CDR3 DNA sequence: TGCGCCAGCAGCAGACTAGGCTACGAGCAGTACTTC. It encodes CASSRLGYEQYF.

CDR3 residues: CASRGQISSSYEQYF. Written as DNA, the CDR3 is TGTGCCAGCAGGGGACAGATTTCTTCCTCCTACGAGCAGTACTTC. V usage is TRBV6-5 and J usage is TRBJ2-7; 7 bases match TRBD1. The CDR3 contains 15 residues. The germline CDR1 and CDR2 sequences are MNHEY and SVGAGI. Trimming at V came to 6 bases and at J to 0 bases, leaving 8 bases not matched to a gene.

This clone was seen a handful of times. The CDR3 bases are TGTGCCAGCAGCCCAGGGACTAGCATTTACAATGAGCAGTTCTTC. Amino acid sequence: CASSPGTSIYNEQFF. V usage is TRBV7-2 and J usage is TRBJ2-1; 9 bases are a match to TRBD2. The CDR3 totals 15 residues. Trimming cost V 5 bases and J 4 bases; bases outside gene matches: 6. Germline V gene data show CDR1 as SGHTA and CDR2 as FQGNSA. The whole variable domain, remainder taken from reference TRBV7-2 and TRBJ2-1, is GAGVSQSPSNKVTEKGKDVELRCDPISGHTALYWYRQSLGQGLEFLIYFQGNSAPDKSGLPSDRFSAERTGGSVSTLTIQRTQQEDSAVYLCASSPGTSIYNEQFFGPGTRLTVL.

The V call is TRBV29-1, the J call TRBJ1-2, with a possible D match to TRBD1 (5 bases). V was cut by 0 bases and J by 1 base, with 12 bases left in between. The CDR3 covers 15 residues. CDR1 and CDR2 (germline): SQVTM, ANQGSEA. CDR3 sequence (DNA): TGCAGCGTTGAAGACAGACAGAATTTTAACTATGGCTACACCTTC. This gives the protein CSVEDRQNFNYGYTF.